This T cell receptor beta chain was captured by sequencing in a study of blood T cell repertoires in COVID-19. V shed 3 bases, J shed 6 bases, and the junction held 4 bases outside the gene matches. The CDR3 consists of 14 residues. Germline CDR1 SGHRS, CDR2 YFSETQ. Measured with immunoSEQ multiplex PCR; TCRdb has only the in-frame clones, and not every one. The data hold over 150,000 clones, with 80% to 85% observed a single time. The V call is TRBV5-1, the J call TRBJ1-2; 11 bases are a match to TRBD1. The TCR sequence derives from a woman aged 40 to 50 with COVID-19, enrolled during active disease. The sample was peripheral blood. CDR3 in amino acids: CASSWTGGADGYTF. CDR3 bases: TGCGCCAGCAGCTGGACAGGGGGCGCGGATGGCTACACCTTC.